Presented here are 15 T cell receptor beta chains from one specimen sequenced in a study of CD8 T cells in Susac syndrome. RNA in amounts of about 0.45 to 1 ug was reverse transcribed with random hexamers. TCRdb reprocessed the immunoSEQ multiplex PCR reads via MiXCR and lists one record per CDR3 protein. The sample yields hundreds of thousands of distinct CDR3 sequences, 95% seen once. The specimen was CD4+ T cells from PBMCs. These receptors originate from a human donor with multiple sclerosis.

The chain is built from TRBV19 and TRBJ2-7; 11 nucleotides align to TRBD1. The CDR3 is 14 amino acids. V was pared by 10 bases and J by 6 bases, with 11 bases of the junction left unmatched. Per germline, CDR1 LNHDA and CDR2 SQIVND (reference sequence). The CDR3 loop reads CATKGGTGGTEQYF. The CDR3 DNA follows: TGTGCCACCAAGGGCGGGACAGGGGGGACCGAGCAGTACTTC. Together with reference TRBV19 and TRBJ2-7, the CDR3 gives the full variable domain: DGGITQSPKYLFRKEGQNVTLSCEQNLNHDAMYWYRQDPGQGLRLIYYSQIVNDFQKGDIAEGYSVSREKKESFPLTVTSAQKNPTAFYLCATKGGTGGTEQYFGPGTRLTVT.

The count of this clonotype is one. The V gene is TRBV20-1, the J gene TRBJ2-2; no clear D. V was cut by 6 bases and J by 7 bases, with 18 bases left in between. This CDR3 region has 14 residues. The germline CDR1 and CDR2 sequences are DFQATT and SNEGSKA (reference sequence). The CDR3 here is CSAASSTTNGELFF. Written as DNA, the CDR3 is TGCAGTGCGGCCTCCTCAACTACCAACGGGGAGCTGTTTTTT.

The chain recombines TRBV6-5 with TRBJ1-1; D unclear. With 8 bases removed from V and 0 bases from J, the gap between germline ends came to 10 bases. The CDR3 runs to 13 residues. The germline gives CDR1 MNHEY, CDR2 SVGAGI. CDR3 sequence reads: CASQLQLNTEAFF. The CDR3 DNA follows: TGTGCCAGCCAGCTTCAGTTGAACACTGAAGCTTTCTTT.

The chain carries TRBV29-1 and TRBJ2-3; D gene unclear. V was cut by 4 bases and J by 6 bases, with 14 bases left in between. Germline CDR1 is SQVTM and CDR2 is ANQGSEA. There are 13 residues in the CDR3. The CDR3 sequence: CSVVRTPRDTQYF. Written as DNA, the CDR3 is TGCAGCGTTGTACGGACCCCGCGGGATACGCAGTATTTT.

This sequence joins TRBV30 and TRBJ1-2, with TRBD1 identical over 9 bases. After removal of 2 bases from V and 5 bases from J, the junction contained 9 bases not matched to a gene. Germline V gene lookup returns CDR1 GTSNPN and CDR2 SVGIG (reference sequence). The CDR3 consists of 15 residues. The CDR3 sequence: CAWSPGQGREYGYTF. The CDR3 bases are TGTGCCTGGAGTCCGGGACAGGGCCGGGAATATGGCTACACCTTC.

This chain links TRBV20-1 with TRBJ1-1; D is possibly TRBD1 (5 bases). CDR3 length equals 14 residues. Between the trimmed V and J ends, which lost 0 bases and 4 bases, there was a span of 12 bases. CDR1 and CDR2 from the germline V gene are DFQATT and SNEGSKA (reference sequence). The CDR3: CSARDWQGSTEAFF. CDR3 DNA sequence: TGCAGTGCTAGAGATTGGCAGGGAAGCACTGAAGCTTTCTTT.

This clonotype has only one observation. V and J are TRBV12-3 or TRBV12-4 and TRBJ1-2, with 8 positions matching TRBD1. After removal of 8 bases from V and 2 bases from J, the junction contained 10 bases not matched to a gene. The CDR3 is 15 amino acids. CDR3 amino acids: CASLSRDRPNYGYTF. CDR3 DNA: TGTGCCAGCTTGTCCCGGGACAGGCCGAACTATGGCTACACCTTC.

The V call is TRBV29-1, the J call TRBJ2-1; TRBD1 matches 11 bases. The CDR3 covers 15 residues. V trimming: 6 bases; J trimming: 5 bases; junction bases outside the gene matches: 9. Germline lookup yields CDR1 SQVTM and CDR2 ANQGSEA. The CDR3 DNA follows: TGCAGCGTGTCGAACCGGGACAGGGGGAACAATGAGCAGTTCTTC. Its translation is CSVSNRDRGNNEQFF.

The rearrangement joins TRBV20-1 to TRBJ1-2, with D possibly matching TRBD1 (5 bases). This CDR3 is 11 amino acids long. Germline CDR1 reads DFQATT; CDR2 reads SNEGSKA (reference sequence). Here the CDR3 DNA reads TGCAGGGCCGGGGGGAACTATGGCTACACCTTC. Protein sequence: CRAGGNYGYTF.

This clonotype appeared once. The gene calls are TRBV15 and TRBJ1-3; D not resolved. This CDR3 has 17 residues. Germline CDR1 LNHNV, CDR2 YYDKDF (reference sequence). Between the trimmed V and J ends, which lost 5 bases and 0 bases, there was a span of 17 bases. CDR3 residues: CATSGLAQGYSGNTIYF. The CDR3, as DNA: TGTGCCACCAGCGGCTTGGCACAAGGTTACTCTGGAAACACCATATATTTT.

The CDR3: CSAMTDPRDEQYF. CDR3 coding DNA: TGCAGTGCTATGACGGACCCTCGAGACGAGCAGTACTTC. V is TRBV20-1 and J is TRBJ2-7; no definite D call. The V and J ends lost 4 bases and 5 bases respectively, with 15 bases between them. Germline loops: CDR1 DFQATT, CDR2 SNEGSKA (reference sequence). This CDR3 region has 13 residues.

The CDR3 protein is CASSQDNPLRQVEAFF. The CDR3 DNA reads TGCGCCAGCAGCCAAGATAACCCCCTTCGACAGGTTGAAGCTTTCTTT. The chain has TRBV4-1 and TRBJ1-1, with D perhaps matching TRBD1 (6 bases). Trimming removed 0 bases at V and 7 bases at J, with 18 bases between. The CDR3 is 16 residues long. Per the germline V gene, CDR1 is MGHRA and CDR2 is YSYEKL.

CDR3: CASSPLRQGSSYEQYF. The DNA of the CDR3 is TGTGCCAGCAGCCCCCTCCGGCAGGGGAGCTCCTACGAGCAGTACTTC. The chain carries TRBV7-9 and TRBJ2-7; perhaps TRBD1 as D (6 bases). CDR1 is SEHNR, CDR2 FQNEAQ, per germline (reference sequence). This CDR3 is 16 amino acids long. The V end was cut by 5 bases, the J end by 0 bases, with 17 bases between.

The chain links TRBV30 to TRBJ2-7; D not certain. V gave up 3 bases and J gave up 5 bases, with 5 bases separating them. CDR1 is GTSNPN and CDR2 is SVGIG in the germline V gene (reference sequence). The CDR3 is 10 amino acids. Written as DNA, the CDR3 is TGTGCCTGGAGCAGAAACGAGCAGTACTTC. Amino acid sequence: CAWSRNEQYF.

As DNA, the CDR3 is TGCAGTGTTGGCGGGAGGGGAGAGACCCAGTACTTC. Protein sequence: CSVGGRGETQYF. This chain joins TRBV20-1 and TRBJ2-5; TRBD2 matches at 9 bases. CDR3 size: 12 residues. Germline assignment: CDR1 DFQATT and CDR2 SNEGSKA (reference sequence). Trimming took 7 bases from V and 4 from J; bases not matched to a gene: 4.